This T cell receptor (beta chain) was observed in a study of blood T cells in healthy people across ages. Sample-barcoded 5' priming and a J-beta primer mix drove a second PCR of roughly 6 to 12 cycles. Using its own MiXCR run on the 5' RACE reads, TCRdb lists one record per CDR3 protein. The data show approximately 800,000 distinct CDR3 sequences, about half seen once. This TCR came from an elderly man in good health. Sequenced: blood.

DNA for the CDR3: TGTGCCACCAGTGATCCGAGGGCTAGCGGCTTTGACACCGGGGAGCTGTTTTTT. Amino acid sequence: CATSDPRASGFDTGELFF. The chain links TRBV24-1 to TRBJ2-2, with 7 bases matching TRBD2. With 3 bases clipped from V and 3 bases from J, the junction kept 12 bases outside the gene matches. The germline CDR1 and CDR2 sequences are KGHDR and SFDVKD. This CDR3 is 18 amino acids long.